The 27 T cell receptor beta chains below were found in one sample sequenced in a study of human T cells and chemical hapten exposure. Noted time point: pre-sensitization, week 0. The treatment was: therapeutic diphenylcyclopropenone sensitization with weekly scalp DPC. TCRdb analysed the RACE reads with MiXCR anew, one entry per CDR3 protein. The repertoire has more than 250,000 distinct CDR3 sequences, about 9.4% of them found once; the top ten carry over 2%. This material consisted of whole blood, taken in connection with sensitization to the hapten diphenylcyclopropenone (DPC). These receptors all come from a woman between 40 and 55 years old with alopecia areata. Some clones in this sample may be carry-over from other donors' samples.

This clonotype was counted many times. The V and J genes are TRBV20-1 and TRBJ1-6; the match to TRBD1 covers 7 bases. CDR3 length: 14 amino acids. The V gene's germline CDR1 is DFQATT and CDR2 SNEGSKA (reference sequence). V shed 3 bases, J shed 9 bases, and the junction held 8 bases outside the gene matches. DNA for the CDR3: TGCAGTGCTAGGAGGACAGGTTCGACTTCACCCCTCCACTTT. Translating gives CSARRTGSTSPLHF.

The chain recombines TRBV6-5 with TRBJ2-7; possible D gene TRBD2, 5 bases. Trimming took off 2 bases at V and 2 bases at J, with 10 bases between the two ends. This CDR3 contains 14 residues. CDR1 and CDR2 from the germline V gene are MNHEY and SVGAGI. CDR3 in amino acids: CASSYGGPPYEQYF. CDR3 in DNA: TGTGCCAGCAGTTACGGCGGGCCCCCCTACGAGCAGTACTTC.

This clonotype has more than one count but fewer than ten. CDR3 region: CAISESTGTGNTQYF. DNA for the CDR3: TGTGCCATCAGTGAGTCGACCGGGACAGGGAATACGCAGTATTTT. The V gene is TRBV10-3, the J gene TRBJ2-3, with 9 bases aligning to TRBD1. Germline assignment: CDR1 ENHRY and CDR2 SYGVKD. Unmatched junction bases numbered 5, after V lost 0 bases and J lost 7 bases. The length of the CDR3 is 15 residues.

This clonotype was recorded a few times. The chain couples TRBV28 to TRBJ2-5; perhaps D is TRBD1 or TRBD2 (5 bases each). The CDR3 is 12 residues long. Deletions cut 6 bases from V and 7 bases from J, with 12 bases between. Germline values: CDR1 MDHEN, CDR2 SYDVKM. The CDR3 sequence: CASSGTKWTQYF. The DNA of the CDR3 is TGTGCCAGCAGCGGGACCAAGTGGACCCAGTACTTC.

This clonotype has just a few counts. The CDR3 nucleotides read TGCAGTGCTAAGCCGGGACAGGGTACTGAAAAACTGTTTTTT. This translates into CSAKPGQGTEKLFF. The rearrangement uses TRBV20-1 and TRBJ1-4; TRBD1 matches 9 bases. Germline lookup yields CDR1 DFQATT and CDR2 SNEGSKA (reference sequence). The CDR3 covers 14 residues. V shed 4 bases, J shed 7 bases, and the junction held 7 bases outside the gene matches.

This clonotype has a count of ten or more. CDR3 sequence (DNA): TGTGCCAGCAGTCAATACTTGAGCTCCTACAATGAGCAGTTCTTC. As protein: CASSQYLSSYNEQFF. This chain joins TRBV6-5 and TRBJ2-1; D ambiguous. The CDR3 spans 15 residues. Trimming took off 5 bases at V and 0 bases at J, with 11 bases between the two ends. Per the germline V gene, CDR1 is MNHEY and CDR2 is SVGAGI.

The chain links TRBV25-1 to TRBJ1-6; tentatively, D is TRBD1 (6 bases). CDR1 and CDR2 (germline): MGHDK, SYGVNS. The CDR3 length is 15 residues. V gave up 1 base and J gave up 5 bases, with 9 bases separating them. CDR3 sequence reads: CASSESGANNSPLHF. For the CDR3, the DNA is TGTGCCAGCAGTGAATCAGGGGCCAATAATTCACCCCTCCACTTT.

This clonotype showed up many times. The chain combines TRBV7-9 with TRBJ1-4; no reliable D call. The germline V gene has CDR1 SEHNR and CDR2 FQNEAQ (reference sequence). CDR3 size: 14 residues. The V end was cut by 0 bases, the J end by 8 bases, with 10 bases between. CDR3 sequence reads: CASSLALAGEKLFF. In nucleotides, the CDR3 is TGTGCCAGCAGCTTAGCCCTTGCTGGGGAAAAACTGTTTTTT.

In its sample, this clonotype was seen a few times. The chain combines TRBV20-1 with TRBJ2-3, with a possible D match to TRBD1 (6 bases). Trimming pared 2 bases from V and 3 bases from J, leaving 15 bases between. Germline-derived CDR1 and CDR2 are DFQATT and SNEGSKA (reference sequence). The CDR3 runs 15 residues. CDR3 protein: CSARPLTGLTDTQYF. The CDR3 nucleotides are TGCAGTGCTAGACCCCTAACAGGGTTAACAGATACGCAGTATTTT.

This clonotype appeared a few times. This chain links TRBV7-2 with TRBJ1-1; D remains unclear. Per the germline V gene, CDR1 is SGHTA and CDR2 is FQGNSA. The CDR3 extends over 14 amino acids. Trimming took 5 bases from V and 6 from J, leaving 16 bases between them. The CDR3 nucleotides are TGTGCCAGCAGCCTACCGCATGTTGTCGCTGAAGCTTTCTTT. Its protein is CASSLPHVVAEAFF.

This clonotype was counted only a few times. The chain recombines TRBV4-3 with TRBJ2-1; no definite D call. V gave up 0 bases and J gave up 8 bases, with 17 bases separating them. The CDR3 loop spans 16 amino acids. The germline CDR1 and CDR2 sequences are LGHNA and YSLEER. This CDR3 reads CASSQDGSGRSHEQFF. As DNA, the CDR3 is TGCGCCAGCAGCCAAGATGGGTCGGGCAGGAGCCATGAGCAGTTCTTC.

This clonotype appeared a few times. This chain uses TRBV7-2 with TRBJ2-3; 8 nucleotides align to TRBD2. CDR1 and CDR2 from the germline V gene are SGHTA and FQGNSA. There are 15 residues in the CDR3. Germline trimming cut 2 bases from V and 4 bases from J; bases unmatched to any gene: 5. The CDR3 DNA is TGTGCCAGCAGCTTAATTCCAGCGGGAGCAGATACGCAGTATTTT. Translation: CASSLIPAGADTQYF. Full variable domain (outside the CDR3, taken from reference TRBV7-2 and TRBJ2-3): GAGVSQSPSNKVTEKGKDVELRCDPISGHTALYWYRQSLGQGLEFLIYFQGNSAPDKSGLPSDRFSAERTGGSVSTLTIQRTQQEDSAVYLCASSLIPAGADTQYFGPGTRLTVL.

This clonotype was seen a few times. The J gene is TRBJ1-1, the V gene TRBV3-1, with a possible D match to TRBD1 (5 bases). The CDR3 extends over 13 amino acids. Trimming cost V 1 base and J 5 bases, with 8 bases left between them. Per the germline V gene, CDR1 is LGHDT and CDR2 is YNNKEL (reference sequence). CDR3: CASSQVGGTEAFF. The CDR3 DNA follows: TGTGCCAGCAGCCAAGTCGGGGGTACTGAAGCTTTCTTT.

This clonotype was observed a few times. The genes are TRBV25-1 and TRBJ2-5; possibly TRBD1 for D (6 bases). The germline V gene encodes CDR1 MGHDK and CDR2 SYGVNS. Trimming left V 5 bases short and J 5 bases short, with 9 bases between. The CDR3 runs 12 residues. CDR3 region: CASSTGLETQYF. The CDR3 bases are TGTGCCAGCAGTACAGGGCTCGAGACCCAGTACTTC.

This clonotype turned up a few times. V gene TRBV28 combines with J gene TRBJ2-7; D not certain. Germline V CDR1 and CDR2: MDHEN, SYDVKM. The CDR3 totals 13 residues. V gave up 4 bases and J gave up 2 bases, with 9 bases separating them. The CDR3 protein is CASSSRLTYEQYF. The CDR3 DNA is TGTGCCAGCAGTTCCAGACTGACCTACGAGCAGTACTTC.

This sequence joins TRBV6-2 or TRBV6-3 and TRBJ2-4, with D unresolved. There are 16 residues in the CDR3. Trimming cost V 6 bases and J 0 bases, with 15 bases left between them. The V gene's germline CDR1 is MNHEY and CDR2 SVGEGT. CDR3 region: CASRSLADLAKNIQYF. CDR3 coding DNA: TGTGCCAGCAGGAGTTTAGCAGACCTAGCCAAAAACATTCAGTACTTC.

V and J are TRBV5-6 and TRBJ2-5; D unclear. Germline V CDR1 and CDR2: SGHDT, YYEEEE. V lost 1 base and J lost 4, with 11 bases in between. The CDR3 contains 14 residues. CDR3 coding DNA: TGTGCCAGCAGCTTGTTGGCAGTCCCAGAGACCCAGTACTTC. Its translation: CASSLLAVPETQYF.

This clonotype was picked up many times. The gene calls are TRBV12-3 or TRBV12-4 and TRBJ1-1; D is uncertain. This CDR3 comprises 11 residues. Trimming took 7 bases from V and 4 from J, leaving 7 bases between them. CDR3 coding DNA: TGTGCCAGCATCCTGGGCACTGAAGCTTTCTTT. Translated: CASILGTEAFF.

CDR3 in DNA: TGTGCCATCAGCCCTCGACTAGCGGGAGGGGGGTACAATGAGCAGTTCTTC. It translates to CAISPRLAGGGYNEQFF. The chain carries TRBV10-3 and TRBJ2-1; TRBD2 agrees at 14 bases. CDR1 ENHRY and CDR2 SYGVKD come from the germline V gene. Losses at the gene ends were 6 bases for V and 4 bases for J; bases not matched to a gene: 8. The CDR3 sequence is 17 residues long.

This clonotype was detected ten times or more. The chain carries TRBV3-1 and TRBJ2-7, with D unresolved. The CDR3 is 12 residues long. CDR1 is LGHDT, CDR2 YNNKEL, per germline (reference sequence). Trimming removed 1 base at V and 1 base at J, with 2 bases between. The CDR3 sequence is CASSQVSYEQYF. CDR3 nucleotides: TGTGCCAGCAGCCAAGTGTCCTACGAGCAGTACTTC.

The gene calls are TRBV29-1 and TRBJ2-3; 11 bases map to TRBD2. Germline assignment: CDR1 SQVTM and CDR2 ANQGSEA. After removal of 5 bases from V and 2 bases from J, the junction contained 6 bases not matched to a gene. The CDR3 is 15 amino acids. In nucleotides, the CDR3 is TGCAGCGTTCCCGGGACTAGCGGATACACAGATACGCAGTATTTT. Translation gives CSVPGTSGYTDTQYF.

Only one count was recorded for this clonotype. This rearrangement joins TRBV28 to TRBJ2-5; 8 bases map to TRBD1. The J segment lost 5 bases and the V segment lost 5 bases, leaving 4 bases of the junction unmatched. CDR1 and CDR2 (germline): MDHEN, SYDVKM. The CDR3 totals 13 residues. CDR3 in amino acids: CASSPRDRETQYF. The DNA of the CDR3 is TGTGCCAGCAGTCCACGGGACAGGGAGACCCAGTACTTC.

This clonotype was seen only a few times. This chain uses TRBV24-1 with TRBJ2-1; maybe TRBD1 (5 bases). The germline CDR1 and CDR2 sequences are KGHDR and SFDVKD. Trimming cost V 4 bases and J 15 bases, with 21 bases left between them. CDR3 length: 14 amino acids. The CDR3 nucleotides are TGTGCCACCAGTGAAGACGATACGACAGCCCCTCGGTTCTTC. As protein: CATSEDDTTAPRFF.

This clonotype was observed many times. The DNA of the CDR3 is TGCGCCAGCAGCTTACGGGGGCTAGATGAAAAACTGTTTTTT. Protein: CASSLRGLDEKLFF. This chain connects TRBV5-1 to TRBJ1-4, with a weak D call TRBD1 (6 bases). Trimming left V 2 bases short and J 6 bases short, with 11 bases between. CDR3 length equals 14 residues. Germline V gives CDR1 SGHRS, CDR2 YFSETQ.

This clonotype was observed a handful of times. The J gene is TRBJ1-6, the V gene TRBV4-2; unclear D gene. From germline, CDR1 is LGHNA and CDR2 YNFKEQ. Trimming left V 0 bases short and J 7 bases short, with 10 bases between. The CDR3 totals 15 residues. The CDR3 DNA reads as TGTGCCAGCAGCCAAGAAGACCGAGGGAATTCACCCCTCCACTTT. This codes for CASSQEDRGNSPLHF.

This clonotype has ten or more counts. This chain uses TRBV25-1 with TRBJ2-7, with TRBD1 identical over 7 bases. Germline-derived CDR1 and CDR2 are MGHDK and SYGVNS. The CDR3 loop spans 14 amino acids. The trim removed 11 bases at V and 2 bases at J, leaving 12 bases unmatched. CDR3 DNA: TGTGCCGTGGGTTCCGGGACAGAGACCTACGAGCAGTACTTC. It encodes CAVGSGTETYEQYF.

The CDR3 protein is CASSLGQDAYNEQFF. As DNA, the CDR3 is TGCGCCAGCAGCTTAGGCCAGGACGCCTACAATGAGCAGTTCTTC. The V and J genes are TRBV5-1 and TRBJ2-1; D is uncertain. This CDR3 is 15 amino acids long. Germline assignment: CDR1 SGHRS and CDR2 YFSETQ. Trimming pared 2 bases from V and 2 bases from J, leaving 11 bases between.